This entry describes one T cell receptor beta chain. This specimen comes from a study of beta chain features in type 1 diabetes. The CDR3 covers 13 residues. Germline loops: CDR1 MNHNY, CDR2 SVGAGI (reference sequence). Trimming took 9 bases from V and 3 from J, leaving 11 bases between them. A sort by CD45RO/CCR7/CD25/CD127/CD95/CD27 yielded CD4+ naive, central memory, regulatory and stem cell-like memory cells. Since all of the isolated RNA was reverse transcribed, expressed TCRB transcripts were what got sequenced. Some clones are missing from TCRdb's copy, which holds only in-frame ones; the method was immunoSEQ multiplex PCR. The sample lists roughly 240,000 clones, 13% to 15% seen once, with about 0.026% in the top ten.

Sequenced input: naive CD4+ T cells from blood. The receptor's source is a middle-aged woman in good health. The V call is TRBV6-6, the J call TRBJ2-2; the D gene is possibly TRBD2 (6 bases). CDR3 DNA: TGTGCCAGTCGGTGGAGGGACACCGGGGAGCTGTTTTTT. This translates into CASRWRDTGELFF.